A selection of T cell receptor beta chains follows, all from one sample in a study of shared clonotypes between healthy human individuals. Using immunoSEQ multiplex PCR, the repertoire was profiled, and TCRdb retains in-frame clones only, with some absent. The sample consists of about 2,100,000 clones, 93% of them appearing once. Sequencing was performed on naive CD8+ T cells from PBMCs. The receptors here all came from a man aged 18 to 30 in good health. Some clones in this sample may be carry-over from other donors' samples. The CDR3 runs from the conserved cysteine through the conserved F or W. Each record gives: D gene, J gene, clone size, V gene, CDR3 DNA, CDR3 protein. D genes are given only for firm matches. Clone size is stated in some rows and not others, as once, few, many or a class when expanded.

D: NA
J: TRBJ2-7
size: NA
V: TRBV6-6
DNA: TGTGCCAGCAGTTACACTGGACAGGAGCAGTACTTC
CDR3: CASSYTGQEQYF

D: NA
J: TRBJ1-5
size: few
V: TRBV28
DNA: TGTGCCACCTACAGGGGCAATCAGCCCCAGCATTTT
CDR3: CATYRGNQPQHF

D: NA
J: TRBJ2-1
size: NA
V: TRBV7-8
DNA: TGTGCCAGCAGTTTTACTCAAAGCAGGGGCAATGAGCAGTTCTTC
CDR3: CASSFTQSRGNEQFF

D: NA
J: TRBJ2-3
size: NA
V: TRBV11-2
DNA: TGTGCCAGCAGCTTAGATCCGGTGGGTACTGAGTATTTT
CDR3: CASSLDPVGTEYF

D: NA
J: TRBJ1-3
size: NA
V: TRBV9
DNA: TGTGCCAGCAGCCCCCCGGGAAACACCATATATTTT
CDR3: CASSPPGNTIYF

D: TRBD1
J: TRBJ1-1
size: NA
V: TRBV9
DNA: TGTGCCAGCAGCGTAGGTGACAGGGTCAACACTGAAGCTTTCTTT
CDR3: CASSVGDRVNTEAFF

D: TRBD2
J: TRBJ2-5
size: NA
V: TRBV9
DNA: TGTGCCAGCAGCCCCTCCGGGGGGAGGGGAGAGACCCAGTACTTC
CDR3: CASSPSGGRGETQYF

D: NA
J: TRBJ2-1
size: NA
V: TRBV9
DNA: TGTGCCAGCAGCGTAGTTGGGGCGGCCTACAATGAGCAGTTCTTC
CDR3: CASSVVGAAYNEQFF

D: TRBD2
J: TRBJ2-3
size: NA
V: TRBV27
DNA: TGTGCCAGCGGGGCTAGCGGGGTCACAGATACGCAGTATTTT
CDR3: CASGASGVTDTQYF

D: NA
J: TRBJ2-7
size: once
V: TRBV6-1
DNA: TGTGCCAGCAGTTCGGGGATCTCCTACGAGCAGTACTTC
CDR3: CASSSGISYEQYF

D: NA
J: TRBJ2-5
size: NA
V: TRBV27
DNA: TGTGCCAGCAGTTGGAGGCCCCGGGAGACCCAGTACTTC
CDR3: CASSWRPRETQYF

D: NA
J: TRBJ2-1
size: few
V: TRBV2
DNA: TGTGCCAGCAGAGCCAAAGCGGGTAGCTCCTACAATGAGCAGTTCTTC
CDR3: CASRAKAGSSYNEQFF

D: NA
J: TRBJ2-7
size: once
V: TRBV27
DNA: TGTGCCAGCTCCCCAATGGGCTCCTACGAGCAGTACTTC
CDR3: CASSPMGSYEQYF

D: NA
J: TRBJ2-5
size: NA
V: TRBV28
DNA: TGTGCCAGCAGTTTACGAGGCTGGGAGACCCAGTACTTC
CDR3: CASSLRGWETQYF

D: TRBD1
J: TRBJ1-1
size: few
V: TRBV27
DNA: TGTGCCAGCAGTCGGACAGGGGTGTACACTGAAGCTTTCTTT
CDR3: CASSRTGVYTEAFF

D: TRBD2
J: TRBJ2-7
size: NA
V: TRBV7-9
DNA: TGTGCCAGCAGCAACCATAGGGGACTAGCGGGGAACGAGCAGTACTTC
CDR3: CASSNHRGLAGNEQYF

D: NA
J: TRBJ1-2
size: NA
V: TRBV27
DNA: TGTGCCAGCAGTTTATCTTCCAACGCGAACTATGGCTACACCTTC
CDR3: CASSLSSNANYGYTF

D: TRBD2
J: TRBJ2-7
size: NA
V: TRBV7-9
DNA: TGTGCCAGCAGCTTTGGACTAGCGGGGGACTACGAGCAGTACTTC
CDR3: CASSFGLAGDYEQYF

D: NA
J: TRBJ2-1
size: NA
V: TRBV7-8
DNA: TGTGCCAGCAGCTTAGTAGGAAGAAGCAATGAGCAGTTCTTC
CDR3: CASSLVGRSNEQFF

D: TRBD1
J: TRBJ2-7
size: NA
V: TRBV9
DNA: TGTGCCAGCAGCGATCAAGGACAGGGAGGTGGAGTGCAGTACTTC
CDR3: CASSDQGQGGGVQYF

D: TRBD2
J: TRBJ2-3
size: NA
V: TRBV10-3
DNA: TGTGCCATCAGGGGGACTAGCGAGTCCACAGATACGCAGTATTTT
CDR3: CAIRGTSESTDTQYF

D: NA
J: TRBJ1-1
size: NA
V: TRBV21-1
DNA: TGTGCCAGCCGTAGAGGCCCACTCGGAGGTCCCAACACTGAAGCTTTCTTT
CDR3: CASRRGPLGGPNTEAFF

D: TRBD2
J: TRBJ2-3
size: NA
V: TRBV9
DNA: TGTGCCAGCAGCGCCCGTCCGGGACTAGCGGCAGATACGCAGTATTTT
CDR3: CASSARPGLAADTQYF

D: NA
J: TRBJ2-3
size: NA
V: TRBV9
DNA: TGTGCCAGCAGCGTAGAGCTAGATACGCAGTATTTT
CDR3: CASSVELDTQYF

D: NA
J: TRBJ1-1
size: NA
V: TRBV18
DNA: TGTGCCAGCTCCCCAGGAGGATGGGGAGACAGGACGAACACTGAAGCTTTCTTT
CDR3: CASSPGGWGDRTNTEAFF

D: TRBD2
J: TRBJ2-1
size: NA
V: TRBV4-3
DNA: TGCGCCAGCAGCCCGGGACTAGCGGGTCACAATGAGCAGTTCTTC
CDR3: CASSPGLAGHNEQFF

D: TRBD1
J: TRBJ1-3
size: NA
V: TRBV9
DNA: TGTGCCAGCAGCGTAACAGGGGCTGGAAACACCATATATTTT
CDR3: CASSVTGAGNTIYF

D: NA
J: TRBJ2-1
size: NA
V: TRBV6-5
DNA: TGTGCCAGCAGTTACTCCCGCCGATCCTACAATGAGCAGTTCTTC
CDR3: CASSYSRRSYNEQFF

D: NA
J: TRBJ2-3
size: once
V: TRBV27
DNA: TGTGCCAGCAGTTTAGTCGGCGGCCAGGATCGGTATTTT
CDR3: CASSLVGGQDRYF

D: NA
J: TRBJ2-7
size: NA
V: TRBV7-9
DNA: TGTGCCAGCAGCCCCCAAGGAGCGACAACCCACGAGCAGTACTTC
CDR3: CASSPQGATTHEQYF

D: TRBD2
J: TRBJ2-1
size: NA
V: TRBV6-5
DNA: TGTGCCAGCACCGGGACTAGCGGGAAATTCGATGAGCAGTTCTTC
CDR3: CASTGTSGKFDEQFF

D: TRBD2
J: TRBJ2-5
size: NA
V: TRBV7-9
DNA: TGTGCCAGCAGCATGGGACTAGCGGGAGCCGGGGAGACCCAGTACTTC
CDR3: CASSMGLAGAGETQYF

D: NA
J: TRBJ1-2
size: NA
V: TRBV4-1
DNA: TGCGCCAGCAGCCAAGGGGAGGGGTACTATGGCTACACCTTC
CDR3: CASSQGEGYYGYTF

D: NA
J: TRBJ2-1
size: NA
V: TRBV27
DNA: TGTGCCAGCAGTTTATCGCAGACTAGCTCCTACAATGAGCAGTTCTTC
CDR3: CASSLSQTSSYNEQFF

D: NA
J: TRBJ1-5
size: NA
V: TRBV6-1
DNA: TGTGCCAGCAGTGAAGTGAGTCAGCCCCAGCATTTT
CDR3: CASSEVSQPQHF

D: NA
J: TRBJ2-3
size: NA
V: TRBV21-1
DNA: TGTGCCAGCAGCAAAGCTCGGGACAACACAGATACGCAGTATTTT
CDR3: CASSKARDNTDTQYF

D: NA
J: TRBJ2-7
size: NA
V: TRBV18
DNA: TGTGCCAGCTCACCGGACCGGGCGGGCTACGAGCAGTACTTC
CDR3: CASSPDRAGYEQYF

D: NA
J: TRBJ2-1
size: NA
V: TRBV11-2
DNA: TGTGCCAGCAGCTACAAACTAGTTCTAGACGGCAATGAGCAGTTCTTC
CDR3: CASSYKLVLDGNEQFF

D: NA
J: TRBJ1-1
size: NA
V: TRBV28
DNA: TGTGCCAGCAGTTGGACAGCGATGAACACTGAAGCTTTCTTT
CDR3: CASSWTAMNTEAFF

D: NA
J: TRBJ1-1
size: NA
V: TRBV7-9
DNA: TGTGCCAGCAGCTTAGCGCCTGTGGATCCCCGGAGCGCCACTGAAGCTTTCTTT
CDR3: CASSLAPVDPRSATEAFF

D: NA
J: TRBJ1-1
size: NA
V: TRBV27
DNA: TGTGCCAGCAGTTTACAGGCCGGGAACACTGAAGCTTTCTTT
CDR3: CASSLQAGNTEAFF

D: NA
J: TRBJ1-2
size: once
V: TRBV7-9
DNA: TGTGCCAGCAGCTCCGGGACACTTAACTATGGCTACACCTTC
CDR3: CASSSGTLNYGYTF

D: NA
J: TRBJ2-7
size: NA
V: TRBV4-2
DNA: TGTGCCAGCAGCCCAGGGGGGGTAGCTCGCTACGAGCAGTACTTC
CDR3: CASSPGGVARYEQYF

D: NA
J: TRBJ2-7
size: NA
V: TRBV7-6
DNA: TGTGCCAGCAGCGTGGGCGGGGCCTCCTACGAGCAGTACTTC
CDR3: CASSVGGASYEQYF

D: NA
J: TRBJ2-1
size: NA
V: TRBV7-7
DNA: TGTGCCAGCAGCTTAGTTAGGGGGTCGGATGAGCAGTTCTTC
CDR3: CASSLVRGSDEQFF

D: NA
J: TRBJ2-7
size: NA
V: TRBV27
DNA: TGTGCCAGCACCCCGAGACCTCTAGCGCCCGGATACGAGCAGTACTTC
CDR3: CASTPRPLAPGYEQYF

D: TRBD1
J: TRBJ2-7
size: NA
V: TRBV30
DNA: TGTGCCTGGGCACAGGGGTCAGTCGTCGAGCAGTACTTC
CDR3: CAWAQGSVVEQYF